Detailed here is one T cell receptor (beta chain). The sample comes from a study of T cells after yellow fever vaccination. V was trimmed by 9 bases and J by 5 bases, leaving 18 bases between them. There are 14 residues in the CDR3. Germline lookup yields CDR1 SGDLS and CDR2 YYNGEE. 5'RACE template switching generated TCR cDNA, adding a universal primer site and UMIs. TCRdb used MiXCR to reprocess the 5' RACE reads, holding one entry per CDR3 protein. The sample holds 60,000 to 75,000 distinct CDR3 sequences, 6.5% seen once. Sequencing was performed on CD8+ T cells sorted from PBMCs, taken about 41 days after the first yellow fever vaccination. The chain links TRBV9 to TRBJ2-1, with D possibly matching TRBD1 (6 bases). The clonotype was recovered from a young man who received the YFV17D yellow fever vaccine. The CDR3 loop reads CATAMGAANNEQFF. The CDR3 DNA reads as TGTGCCACCGCGATGGGGGCGGCTAACAATGAGCAGTTCTTC.